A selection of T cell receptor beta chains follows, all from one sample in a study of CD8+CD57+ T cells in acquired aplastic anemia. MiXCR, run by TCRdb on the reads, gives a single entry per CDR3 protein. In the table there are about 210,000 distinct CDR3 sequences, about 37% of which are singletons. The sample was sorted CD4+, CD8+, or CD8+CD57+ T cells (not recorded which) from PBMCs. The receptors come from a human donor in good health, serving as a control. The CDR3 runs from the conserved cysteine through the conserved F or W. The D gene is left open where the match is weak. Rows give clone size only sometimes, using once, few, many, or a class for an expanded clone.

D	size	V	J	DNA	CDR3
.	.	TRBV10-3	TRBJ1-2	TGTGCCAGCAGAGGGTCCGGATCTAACTATGGCTACACCTTC	CASRGSGSNYGYTF
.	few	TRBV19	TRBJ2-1	TGTGCCACTCATACCGGGCTATACAATGAGCAGTTCTTC	CATHTGLYNEQFF
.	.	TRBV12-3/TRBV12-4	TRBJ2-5	TGTGCCAACGGGCAAGGGGGAGAGACCCAGTACTTC	CANGQGGETQYF
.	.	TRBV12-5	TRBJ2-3	TGTGCTAGTGGTTCTCAGAACACCATGGATACGCAGTATTTT	CASGSQNTMDTQYF
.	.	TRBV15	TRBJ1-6	TGTGCCACCAGCAGACCGACATTGGATTCACCCCTCCACTTT	CATSRPTLDSPLHF
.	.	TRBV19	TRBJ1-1	TGTGCCAGTAGCTTTAAGGGTGTTGAAGCTTTCTTT	CASSFKGVEAFF
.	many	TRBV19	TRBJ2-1	TGTGCCAGTAGTAGACGGGACAAAGCGGTCTCCTACAATGAGCAGTTCTTC	CASSRRDKAVSYNEQFF
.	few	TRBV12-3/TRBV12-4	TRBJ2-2	TGTGCCAGCAGTTTGGCGGCGGCAGGGGACACCGGGGAGCTGTTTTTT	CASSLAAAGDTGELFF
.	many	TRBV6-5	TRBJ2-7	TGTGCCAGCAGTTACTCCTCTGGGTCCTACGAGCAGTACTTC	CASSYSSGSYEQYF
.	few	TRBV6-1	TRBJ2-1	TGTGCCAGCATAGAACGGGGCCGTAATGAGCAGTTCTTC	CASIERGRNEQFF
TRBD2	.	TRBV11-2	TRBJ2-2	TGTGCCAGCAGCCCACAGACTAGCGGGGGGGTCGGGGAGCTGTTTTTT	CASSPQTSGGVGELFF
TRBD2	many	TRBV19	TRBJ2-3	TGTGCCAGTACTCCGGCGGGGGTCAGACCCACAGATACGCAGTATTTT	CASTPAGVRPTDTQYF
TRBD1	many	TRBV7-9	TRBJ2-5	TGTGCCAGCAGGATATCCGGGACAGGGATGTCAGAGACCCAGTACTTC	CASRISGTGMSETQYF
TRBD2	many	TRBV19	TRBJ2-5	TGTGCCAGTAGAGCGGGGGGAACTCAAGAGACCCAGTACTTC	CASRAGGTQETQYF
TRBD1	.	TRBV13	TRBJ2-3	TGTGCCAGCAGCTTAGAGGGGCCGGGACAGGGAAGGAGCACAGATACGCAGTATTTT	CASSLEGPGQGRSTDTQYF
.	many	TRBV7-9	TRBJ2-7	TGTGCCAGCAGCTTAGGGGACGCCTACGAGCAGTACTTC	CASSLGDAYEQYF
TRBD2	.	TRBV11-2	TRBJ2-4	TGTGCCAGCAGCAAACCTAGCGGGGGCAACCTAGCCAAAAACATTCAGTACTTC	CASSKPSGGNLAKNIQYF
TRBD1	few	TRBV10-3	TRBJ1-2	TGTGCCGTGGGACAGGGCGATGGCTACACCTTC	CAVGQGDGYTF
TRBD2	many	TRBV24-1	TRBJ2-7	TGTGCCACCAGTGATTCGGGACTAGGCAGTTCCTACGAGCAGTACTTC	CATSDSGLGSSYEQYF
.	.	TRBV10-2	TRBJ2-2	TGCGCCAGCGGCCGGACTGCTTCGATCACCGGGGAGCTGTTTTTT	CASGRTASITGELFF
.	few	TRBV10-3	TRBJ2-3	TGTGCCATCAAATCCGGACCTATGACAGATACGCAGTATTTT	CAIKSGPMTDTQYF
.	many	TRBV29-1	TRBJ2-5	TGCAGCGTCGGCCGATGGGGGCAGCGAGAGACCCAGTACTTC	CSVGRWGQRETQYF
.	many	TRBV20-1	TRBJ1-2	TGCAGTGCTAGAGGGGGTGGGCAGACCATTAACTATGGCTACACCTTC	CSARGGGQTINYGYTF
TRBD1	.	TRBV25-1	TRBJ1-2	TGTGCCAGCAGTGAAGAGGGACAGGCGCTTTATGGCTACACCTTC	CASSEEGQALYGYTF
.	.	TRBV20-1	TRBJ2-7	TGCAGTGCCCTTAAAGCAGACTACGAGCAGTACTTC	CSALKADYEQYF
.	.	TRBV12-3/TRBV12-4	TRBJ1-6	TGTGCCTCACAGGGACGGAGTATTAATTCACCCCTCCACTTT	CASQGRSINSPLHF
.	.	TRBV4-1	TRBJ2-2	TGCGCCAGCAGCCATCCCCCGAGGGCGCTGGGGGAGCTGTTTTTT	CASSHPPRALGELFF
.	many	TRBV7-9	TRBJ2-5	TGTGCCAGCAGCTTAGTAGCGGTGGGGGAGACCCAGTACTTC	CASSLVAVGETQYF
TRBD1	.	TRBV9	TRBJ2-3	TGTGCCAGCAGCGCGGGGACAGGAACGTCAACAGATACGCAGTATTTT	CASSAGTGTSTDTQYF
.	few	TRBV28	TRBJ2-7	TGTGCCAGCAGTTTGTCTCTGGGGGGCTACGAGCAGTACTTC	CASSLSLGGYEQYF
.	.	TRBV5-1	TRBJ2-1	TGCGCCAGCAGCTTGAGGCAGACCGGTGGGTACAATGAGCAGTTCTTC	CASSLRQTGGYNEQFF
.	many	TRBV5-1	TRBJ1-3	TGCGCCAGCAGCTTGGCCGGGGGATCCGCCATATATTTT	CASSLAGGSAIYF
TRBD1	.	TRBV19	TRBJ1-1	TGTGCCAGTAGTAAGACAGGGCTCGGTGAAGCTTTCTTT	CASSKTGLGEAFF
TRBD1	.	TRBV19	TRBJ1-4	TGTGCCAGTAAGGTGACAGGGACTCTGGCCGAAAAACTGTTTTTT	CASKVTGTLAEKLFF
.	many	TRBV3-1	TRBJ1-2	TGTGCCAGCGCCGTGCGGGCAGCAGCTAACTATGGCTACACCTTC	CASAVRAAANYGYTF
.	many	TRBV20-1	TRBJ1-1	TGCAGTGCTAGCTCGTCGCCGAACACTGAAGCTTTCTTT	CSASSSPNTEAFF
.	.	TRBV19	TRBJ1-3	TGTGCCAGTAGTCCTGACACGTCCTCTGGAAACACCATATATTTT	CASSPDTSSGNTIYF
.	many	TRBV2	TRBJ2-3	TGTGCCGGCGGACTCGTCCATAGCACAGATACGCAGTATTTT	CAGGLVHSTDTQYF
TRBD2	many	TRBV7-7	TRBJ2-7	TGTGCCAGCAGCCCTAATCCGGGACTAGTACCCTACGAGCAGTACTTC	CASSPNPGLVPYEQYF
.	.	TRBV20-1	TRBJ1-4	TGCAGTGCTAGAGATCTAGCTCGACCCCTGGGTGAAAAACTGTTTTTT	CSARDLARPLGEKLFF
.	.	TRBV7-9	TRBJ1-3	TGTGCCAGCAGCTGGGGCAGGGCAGCTGGAAACACCATATATTTT	CASSWGRAAGNTIYF
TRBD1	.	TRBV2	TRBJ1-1	TGTGCCAGCAGGGACAGGGGGGCTTTCTTT	CASRDRGAFF
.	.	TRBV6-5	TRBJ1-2	TGTGCCAGCAGTTACTCCGGGGCAGGATACTATGGCTACACCTTC	CASSYSGAGYYGYTF
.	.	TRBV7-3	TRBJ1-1	TGTGCCAGCAGCCCCGGGACTGAAGCTTTCTTT	CASSPGTEAFF
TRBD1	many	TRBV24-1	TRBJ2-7	TGTGCCACCAGTGAATCCGGGACAGGGGACTACGAGCAGTACTTC	CATSESGTGDYEQYF
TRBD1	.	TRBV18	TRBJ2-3	TGTGCCAGCTCCCCGAGACAGGGGGCCACAGATACGCAGTATTTT	CASSPRQGATDTQYF
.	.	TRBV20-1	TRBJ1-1	TGCAGTGCTGGGCCGGGACCTACGAACACTGAAGCTTTCTTT	CSAGPGPTNTEAFF
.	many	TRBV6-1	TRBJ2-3	TGTGCCAGCAGCAGGCGGACAGATACGCAGTATTTT	CASSRRTDTQYF
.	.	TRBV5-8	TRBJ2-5	TGTGCCAGCAGCTTTGGGGGGTCGCTTTGGGAGACCCAGTACTTC	CASSFGGSLWETQYF
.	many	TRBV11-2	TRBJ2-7	TGTGCCAGCAGCTACGGACCGCCTCGCTACGAGCAGTACTTC	CASSYGPPRYEQYF
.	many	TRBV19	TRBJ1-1	TGTGCCAGTAGTATAGATCCTAGGAACACTGAAGCTTTCTTT	CASSIDPRNTEAFF
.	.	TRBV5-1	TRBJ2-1	TGCGCCAGCACTCGGGGTTTGGGGTCCTACAATGAGCAGTTCTTC	CASTRGLGSYNEQFF
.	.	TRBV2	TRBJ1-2	TGTGCCAGCAGTGCTGAACCTAACTATGGCTACACCTTC	CASSAEPNYGYTF
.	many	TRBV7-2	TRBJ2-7	TGTGCCAGCAGCTTAGAGGGTCTTCGGGCCTACGAGCAGTACTTC	CASSLEGLRAYEQYF
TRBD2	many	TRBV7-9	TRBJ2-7	TGTGCCAGCAGCTTAGCCGGCAGGACTAGCGGGACCTACGAGCAGTACTTC	CASSLAGRTSGTYEQYF
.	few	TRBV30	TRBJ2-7	TGTGCCTGGGGACGGACACAGTTTTCCTACGAGCAGTACTTC	CAWGRTQFSYEQYF
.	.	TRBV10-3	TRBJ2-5	TGTGCCAGCGAACGCAGCGAGCAAGAGACCCAGTACTTC	CASERSEQETQYF
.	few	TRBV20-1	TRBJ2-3	TGCAGTGCCCCGGAGCGTTTTAAAGATACGCAGTATTTT	CSAPERFKDTQYF
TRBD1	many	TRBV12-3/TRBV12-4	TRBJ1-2	TGTGCCAGCAGTAAACAGGGGAATGGCTACACCTTC	CASSKQGNGYTF